This TCR beta chain is from a study of blood T cell repertoires in COVID-19. Repertoires were generated with immunoSEQ multiplex PCR, while TCRdb's copy carries only in-frame clones and drops some. This repertoire shows roughly 70,000 clones, 90% found once; its top ten account for approximately 1.5%. V shed 5 bases, J shed 10 bases, and the junction held 8 bases outside the gene matches. Germline CDR1 SEHNR, CDR2 FQNEAQ (reference sequence). The CDR3 is made up of 14 amino acids. This clonotype was sampled from a man in his fifties or sixties with acute or convalescent COVID-19. The chain combines TRBV7-9 with TRBJ1-6; 7 bases align to TRBD1. Sequencing was done on a sample of peripheral blood. CDR3 sequence (DNA): TGTGCCAGCAGCCTTCAACAGGGGCGGTCACCCCTCCACTTT. Its protein product is CASSLQQGRSPLHF.